Shown below are 13 T cell receptor beta chains from a single sample sequenced in a study of CD4+ T cells in melanoma. Sequenced by immunoSEQ multiplex PCR; TCRdb stores in-frame clones only, minus some. The table has around 15,000 clones, about 60% seen once; the top ten hold approximately 15%. The material sequenced was cells from a culture (not recorded whether cultured in vitro). The receptors stem from a human donor with melanoma.

This clone showed up just a few times. V is TRBV15 and J is TRBJ2-1; the D gene is possibly TRBD2 (5 bases). The V end was cut by 6 bases, the J end by 4 bases, with 10 bases between. Looked up from germline, CDR1 is LNHNV and CDR2 is YYDKDF (reference sequence). CDR3 length: 13 residues. The chain's CDR3 is CATREPGYNEQFF. CDR3 in DNA: TGTGCCACCAGAGAGCCGGGGTACAATGAGCAGTTCTTC.

The J gene is TRBJ1-2, the V gene TRBV5-4; a possible D gene is TRBD1 (6 bases). The length of the CDR3 is 14 residues. V lost 0 bases to trimming and J lost 1 base, with 7 bases between them. Germline CDR1 reads SGHNT; CDR2 reads YYREEE (reference sequence). DNA for the CDR3: TGTGCCAGCAGCTTGGTGGACAGTAACTATGGCTACACCTTC. Its protein is CASSLVDSNYGYTF.

V and J are TRBV6-8 and TRBJ1-1, with 7 nucleotides matching TRBD1. The CDR3 spans 14 residues. Unmatched junction bases numbered 7, after V lost 3 bases and J lost 6 bases. Germline loops: CDR1 MNHGY, CDR2 SAAAGT. CDR3 sequence (DNA): TGTGCCAGCAGTTATTCAACAGGGGAGTCTGAAGCTTTCTTT. The encoded protein is CASSYSTGESEAFF.

V usage is TRBV4-1 and J usage is TRBJ2-3; TRBD1 agrees at 7 bases. This CDR3 comprises 15 residues. Germline lookup yields CDR1 MGHRA and CDR2 YSYEKL. The trim removed 1 base at V and 9 bases at J, leaving 10 bases unmatched. The DNA for the CDR3 is TGCGCCAGCAGCCAAGGGCTGACAGGGCTGTCCACGCAGTATTTT. Protein product: CASSQGLTGLSTQYF.

This clone is deemed medium-sized. This rearrangement joins TRBV7-3 to TRBJ1-1; D remains ambiguous. CDR3 length: 14 residues. V was clipped by 3 bases and J by 2 bases, with 10 bases between them. Germline V lookup: CDR1 SGHTA, CDR2 FQGTGA. CDR3 in DNA: TGTGCCAGCAGCTTCAGTATCGGCAACACTGAAGCTTTCTTT. Amino acid sequence: CASSFSIGNTEAFF.

The chain uses TRBV27 and TRBJ2-5; tentatively, D is TRBD2 (6 bases). The ends were cut back, 4 bases at V and 1 base at J, with 10 bases in the middle. Germline CDR1 and CDR2: MNHEY and SMNVEV (reference sequence). The CDR3 spans 14 residues. This CDR3 reads CASSSRGIQETQYF. CDR3 coding DNA: TGTGCCAGCAGTTCTCGGGGGATCCAAGAGACCCAGTACTTC.

CDR3: CASSDRGRGYTF. DNA of the CDR3: TGTGCCAGCAGTGATAGGGGGCGCGGCTACACCTTC. V and J are TRBV6-4 and TRBJ1-2, with 7 bases aligning to TRBD1. Germline CDR1 is MRHNA and CDR2 is SNTAGT. The CDR3 spans 12 residues. Trimming cost V 3 bases and J 8 bases; bases outside gene matches: 3.

This chain links TRBV12-2 with TRBJ2-5; no DNA check was done on the table's D call, TRBD2. TRBV12-2 is reported as a pseudogene. This CDR3 comprises 13 residues. CDR3 sequence: CARAGGPGETQYF. The CDR3 nucleotides are TGTGCAAGAGCGGGGGGGCCCGGAGAGACCCAGTACTTC.

V gene TRBV5-8 combines with J gene TRBJ2-7; D is perhaps TRBD1 (5 bases). V was pared by 2 bases and J by 4 bases, with 19 bases between. This CDR3 has 16 amino acids. In germline, CDR1 is SGHTS, CDR2 YDEGEE. CDR3 loop: CASSLELWRQGYEQYF. The CDR3 nucleotides read TGTGCCAGCAGCTTAGAACTTTGGCGGCAGGGTTACGAGCAGTACTTC.

The gene calls are TRBV11-3 and TRBJ1-6; 7 bases line up with TRBD1. The CDR3 is 16 amino acids. The germline gives CDR1 SGHNT, CDR2 YENEEA. Trimming cost V 7 bases and J 7 bases; bases outside gene matches: 13. The DNA for the CDR3 is TGTGCCAGCATCCGACAGGGCGATTGTCTGAATTCACCCCTCCACTTT. Translating gives CASIRQGDCLNSPLHF.

Here the CDR3 DNA reads TGTGCCAGCAGCTTAGAAAGGGTTTACACCGGGGAGCTGTTTTTT. As protein: CASSLERVYTGELFF. V gene TRBV11-2 combines with J gene TRBJ2-2; D uncertain. The CDR3 has 15 amino acids. The V end lost 0 bases, the J end lost 3 bases, and 8 bases lay between the germline ends. Germline CDR1 reads SGHAT; CDR2 reads FQNNGV.

This clone was counted a few times. CDR3 in DNA: TGTGCCAGTACTAGAGGGGGTTCTCGTGTTCCCATATATTTT. Protein sequence: CASTRGGSRVPIYF. The gene calls are TRBV19 and TRBJ1-3; D might be TRBD1 (6 bases). Trimming pared 7 bases from V and 11 bases from J, leaving 21 bases between. The CDR3 covers 14 residues. From germline, CDR1 is LNHDA and CDR2 SQIVND (reference sequence).

The rearrangement uses TRBV15 and TRBJ1-3; D gene ambiguous. V was pared by 0 bases and J by 0 bases, with 12 bases between. CDR1 and CDR2 from the germline V gene are LNHNV and YYDKDF (reference sequence). The CDR3 has 17 residues. As DNA, the CDR3 is TGTGCCACCAGCAGAGATTCGAGGGCCTACTCTGGAAACACCATATATTTT. Its protein product is CATSRDSRAYSGNTIYF.